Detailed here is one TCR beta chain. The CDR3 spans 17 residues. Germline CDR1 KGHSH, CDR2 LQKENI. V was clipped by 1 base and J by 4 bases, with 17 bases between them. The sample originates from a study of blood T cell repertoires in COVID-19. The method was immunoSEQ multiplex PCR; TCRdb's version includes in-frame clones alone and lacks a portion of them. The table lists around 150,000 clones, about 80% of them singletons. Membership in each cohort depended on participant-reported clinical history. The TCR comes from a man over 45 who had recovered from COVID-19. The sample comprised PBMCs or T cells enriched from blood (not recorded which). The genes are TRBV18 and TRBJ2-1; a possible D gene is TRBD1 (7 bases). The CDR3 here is CASSPRMRDSYYNEQFF. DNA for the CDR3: TGTGCCAGCTCACCACGGATGCGGGACAGTTATTACAATGAGCAGTTCTTC.